This TCR beta chain was retrieved from a study of tumor T cells in aggressive B-cell lymphoma. Only in-frame clones appear in the TCRdb table, and some are missing; sequencing was by immunoSEQ multiplex PCR. The data hold approximately 3,100 clones, with more than 75% observed a single time. The germline V gene has CDR1 MRHNA and CDR2 SNTAGT. With 6 bases clipped from V and 12 bases from J, the junction kept 12 bases outside the gene matches. This CDR3 is 15 amino acids long. This rearrangement joins TRBV6-4 to TRBJ2-1, with 12 nucleotides matching TRBD2. This TCR came from an adult with diffuse large B cell lymphoma. The sequenced material came from tumor tissue. This CDR3 reads CASRIGLAGWFAQFF. CDR3 in DNA: TGTGCCAGCAGGATAGGACTAGCGGGGTGGTTCGCGCAGTTCTTC.